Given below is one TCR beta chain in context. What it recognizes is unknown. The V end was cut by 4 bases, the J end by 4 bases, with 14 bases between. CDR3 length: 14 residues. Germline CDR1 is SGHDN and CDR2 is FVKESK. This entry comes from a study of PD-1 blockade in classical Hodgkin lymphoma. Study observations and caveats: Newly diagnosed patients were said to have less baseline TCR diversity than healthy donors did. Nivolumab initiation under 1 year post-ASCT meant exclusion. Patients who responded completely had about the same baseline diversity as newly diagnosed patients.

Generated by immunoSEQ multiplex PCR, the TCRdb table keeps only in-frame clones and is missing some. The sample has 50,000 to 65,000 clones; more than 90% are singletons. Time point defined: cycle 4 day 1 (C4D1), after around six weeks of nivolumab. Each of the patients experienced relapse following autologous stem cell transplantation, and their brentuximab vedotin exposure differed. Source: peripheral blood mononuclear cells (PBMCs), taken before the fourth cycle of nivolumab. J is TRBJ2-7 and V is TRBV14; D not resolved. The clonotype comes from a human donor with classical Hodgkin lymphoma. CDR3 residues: CASSRGQRWYEQYF. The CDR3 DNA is TGTGCCAGCAGCCGGGGTCAACGGTGGTACGAGCAGTACTTC.